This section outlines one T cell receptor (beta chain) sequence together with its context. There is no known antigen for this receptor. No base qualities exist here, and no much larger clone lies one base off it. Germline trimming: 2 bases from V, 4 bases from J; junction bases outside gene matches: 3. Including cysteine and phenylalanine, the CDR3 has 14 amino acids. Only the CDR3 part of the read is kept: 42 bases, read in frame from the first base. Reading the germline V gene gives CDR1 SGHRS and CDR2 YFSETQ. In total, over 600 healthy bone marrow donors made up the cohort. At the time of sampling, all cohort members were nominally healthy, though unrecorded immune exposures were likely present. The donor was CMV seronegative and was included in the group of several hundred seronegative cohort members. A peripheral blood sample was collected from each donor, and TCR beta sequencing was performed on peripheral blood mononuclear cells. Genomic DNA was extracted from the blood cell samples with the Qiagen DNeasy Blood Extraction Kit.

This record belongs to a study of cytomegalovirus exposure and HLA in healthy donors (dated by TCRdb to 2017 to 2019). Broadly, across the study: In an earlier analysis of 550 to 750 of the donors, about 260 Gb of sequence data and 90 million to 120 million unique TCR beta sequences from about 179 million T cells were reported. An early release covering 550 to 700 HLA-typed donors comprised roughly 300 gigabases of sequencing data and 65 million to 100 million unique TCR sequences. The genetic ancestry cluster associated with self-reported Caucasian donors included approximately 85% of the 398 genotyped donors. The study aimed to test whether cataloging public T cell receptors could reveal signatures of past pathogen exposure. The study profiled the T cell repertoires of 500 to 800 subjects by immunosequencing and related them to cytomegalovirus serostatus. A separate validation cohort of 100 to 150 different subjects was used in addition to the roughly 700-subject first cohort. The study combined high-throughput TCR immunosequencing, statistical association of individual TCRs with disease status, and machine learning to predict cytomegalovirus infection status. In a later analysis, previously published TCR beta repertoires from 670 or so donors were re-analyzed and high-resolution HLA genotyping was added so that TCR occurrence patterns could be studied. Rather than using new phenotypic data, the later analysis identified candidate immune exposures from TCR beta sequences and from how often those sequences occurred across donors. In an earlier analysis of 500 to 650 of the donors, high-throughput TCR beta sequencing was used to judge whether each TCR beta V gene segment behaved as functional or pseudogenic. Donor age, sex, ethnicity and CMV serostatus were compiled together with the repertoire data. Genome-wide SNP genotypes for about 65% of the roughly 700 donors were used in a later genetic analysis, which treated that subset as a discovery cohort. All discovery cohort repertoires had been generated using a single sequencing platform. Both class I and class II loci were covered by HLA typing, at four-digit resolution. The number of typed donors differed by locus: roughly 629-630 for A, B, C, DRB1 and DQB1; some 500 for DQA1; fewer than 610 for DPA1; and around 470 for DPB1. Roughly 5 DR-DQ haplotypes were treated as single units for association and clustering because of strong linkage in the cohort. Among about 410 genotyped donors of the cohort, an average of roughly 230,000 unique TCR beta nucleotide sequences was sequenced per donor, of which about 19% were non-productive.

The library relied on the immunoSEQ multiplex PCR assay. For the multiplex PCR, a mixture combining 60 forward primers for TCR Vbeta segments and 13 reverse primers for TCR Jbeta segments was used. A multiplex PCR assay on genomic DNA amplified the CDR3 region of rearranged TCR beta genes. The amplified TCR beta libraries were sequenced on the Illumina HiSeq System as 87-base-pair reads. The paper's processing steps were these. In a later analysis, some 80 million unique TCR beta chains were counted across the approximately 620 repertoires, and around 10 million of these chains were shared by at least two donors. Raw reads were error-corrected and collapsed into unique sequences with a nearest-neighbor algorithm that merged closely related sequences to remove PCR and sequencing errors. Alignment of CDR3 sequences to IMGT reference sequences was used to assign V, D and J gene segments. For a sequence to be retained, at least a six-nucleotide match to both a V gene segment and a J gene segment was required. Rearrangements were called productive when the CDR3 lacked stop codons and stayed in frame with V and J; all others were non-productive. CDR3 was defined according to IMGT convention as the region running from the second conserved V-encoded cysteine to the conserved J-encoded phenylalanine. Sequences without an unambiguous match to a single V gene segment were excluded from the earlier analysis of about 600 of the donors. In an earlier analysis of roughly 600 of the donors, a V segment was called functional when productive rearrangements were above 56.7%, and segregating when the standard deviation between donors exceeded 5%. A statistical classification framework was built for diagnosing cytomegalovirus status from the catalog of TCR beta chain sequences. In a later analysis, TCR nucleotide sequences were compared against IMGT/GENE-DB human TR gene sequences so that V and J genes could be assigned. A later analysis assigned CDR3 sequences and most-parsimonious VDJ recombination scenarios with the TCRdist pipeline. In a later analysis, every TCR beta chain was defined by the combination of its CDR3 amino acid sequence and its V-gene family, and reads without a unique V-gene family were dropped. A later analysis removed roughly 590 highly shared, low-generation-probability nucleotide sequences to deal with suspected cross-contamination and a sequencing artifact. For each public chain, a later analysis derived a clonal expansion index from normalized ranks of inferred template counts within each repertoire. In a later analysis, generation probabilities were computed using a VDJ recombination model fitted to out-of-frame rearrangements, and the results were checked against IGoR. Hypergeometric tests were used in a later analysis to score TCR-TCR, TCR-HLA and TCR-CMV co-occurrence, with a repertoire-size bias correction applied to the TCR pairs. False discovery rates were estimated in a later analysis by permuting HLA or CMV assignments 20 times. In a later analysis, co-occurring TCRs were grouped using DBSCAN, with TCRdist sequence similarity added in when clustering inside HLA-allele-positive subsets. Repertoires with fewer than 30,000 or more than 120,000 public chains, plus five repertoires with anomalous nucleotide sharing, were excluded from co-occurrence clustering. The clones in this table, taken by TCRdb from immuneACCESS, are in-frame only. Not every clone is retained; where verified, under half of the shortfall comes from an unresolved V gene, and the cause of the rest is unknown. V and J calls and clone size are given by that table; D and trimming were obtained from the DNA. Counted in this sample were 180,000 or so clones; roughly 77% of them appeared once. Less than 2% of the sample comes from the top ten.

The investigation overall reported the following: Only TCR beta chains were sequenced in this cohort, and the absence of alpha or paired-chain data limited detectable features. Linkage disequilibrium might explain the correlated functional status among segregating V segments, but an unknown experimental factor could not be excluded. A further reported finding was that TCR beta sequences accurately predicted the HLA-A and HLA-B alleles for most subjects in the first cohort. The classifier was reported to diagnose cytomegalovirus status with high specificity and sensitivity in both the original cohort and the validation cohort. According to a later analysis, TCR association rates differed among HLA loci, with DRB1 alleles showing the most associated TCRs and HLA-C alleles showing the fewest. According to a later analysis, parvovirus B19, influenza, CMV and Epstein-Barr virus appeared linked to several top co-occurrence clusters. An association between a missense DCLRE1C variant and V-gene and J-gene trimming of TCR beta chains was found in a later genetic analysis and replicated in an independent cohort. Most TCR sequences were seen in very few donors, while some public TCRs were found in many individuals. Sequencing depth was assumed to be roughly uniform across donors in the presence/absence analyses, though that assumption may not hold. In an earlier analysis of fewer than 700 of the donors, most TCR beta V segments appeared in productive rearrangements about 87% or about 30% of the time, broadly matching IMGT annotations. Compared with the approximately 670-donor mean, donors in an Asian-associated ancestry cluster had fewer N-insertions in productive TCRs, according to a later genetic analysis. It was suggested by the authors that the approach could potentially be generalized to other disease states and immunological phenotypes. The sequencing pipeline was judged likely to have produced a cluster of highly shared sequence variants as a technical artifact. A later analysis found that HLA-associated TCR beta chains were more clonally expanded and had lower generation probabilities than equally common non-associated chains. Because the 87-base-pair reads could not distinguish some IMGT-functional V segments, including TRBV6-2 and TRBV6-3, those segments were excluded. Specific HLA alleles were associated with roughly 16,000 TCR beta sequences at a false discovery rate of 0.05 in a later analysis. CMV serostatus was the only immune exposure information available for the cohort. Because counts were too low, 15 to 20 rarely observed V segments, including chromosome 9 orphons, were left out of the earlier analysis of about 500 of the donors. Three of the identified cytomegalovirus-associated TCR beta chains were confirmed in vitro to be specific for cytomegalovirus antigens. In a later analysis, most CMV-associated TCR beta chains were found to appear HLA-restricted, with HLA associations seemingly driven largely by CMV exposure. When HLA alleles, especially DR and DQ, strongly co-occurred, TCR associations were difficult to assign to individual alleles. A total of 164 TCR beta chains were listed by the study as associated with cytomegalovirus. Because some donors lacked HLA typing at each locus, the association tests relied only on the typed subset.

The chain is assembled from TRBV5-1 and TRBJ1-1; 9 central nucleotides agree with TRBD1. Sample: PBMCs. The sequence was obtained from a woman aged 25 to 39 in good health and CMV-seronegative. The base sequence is TGCGCCAGCAGCTTACAGGGGGCCGGCACTGAAGCTTTCTTT. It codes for CASSLQGAGTEAFF. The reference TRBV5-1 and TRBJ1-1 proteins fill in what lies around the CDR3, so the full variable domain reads KAGVTQTPRYLIKTRGQQVTLSCSPISGHRSVSWYQQTPGQGLQFLFEYFSETQRNKGNFPGRFSGRQFSNSRSEMNVSTLELGDSALYLCASSLQGAGTEAFFGQGTRLTVV.